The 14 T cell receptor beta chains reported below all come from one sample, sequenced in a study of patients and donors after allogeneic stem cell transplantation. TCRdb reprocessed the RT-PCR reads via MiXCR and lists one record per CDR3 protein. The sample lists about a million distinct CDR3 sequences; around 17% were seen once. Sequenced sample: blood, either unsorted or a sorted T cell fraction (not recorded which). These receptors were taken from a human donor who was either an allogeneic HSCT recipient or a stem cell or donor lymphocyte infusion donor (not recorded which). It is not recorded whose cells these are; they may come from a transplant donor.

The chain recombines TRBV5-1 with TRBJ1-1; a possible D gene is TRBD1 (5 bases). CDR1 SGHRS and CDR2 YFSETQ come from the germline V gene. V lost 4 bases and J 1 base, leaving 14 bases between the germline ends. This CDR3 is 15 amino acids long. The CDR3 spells CASSPGGQGNTEAFF. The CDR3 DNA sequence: TGCGCCAGCAGCCCGGGGGGTCAGGGGAACACTGAAGCTTTCTTT.

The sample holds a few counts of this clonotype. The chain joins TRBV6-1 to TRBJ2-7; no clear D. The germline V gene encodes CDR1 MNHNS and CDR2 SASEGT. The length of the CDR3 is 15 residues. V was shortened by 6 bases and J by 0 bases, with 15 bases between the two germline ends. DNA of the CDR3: TGTGCCAGCAGCGACCCCCTTTCCTACTCCTACGAGCAGTACTTC. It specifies CASSDPLSYSYEQYF.

The CDR3 DNA sequence: TGTGCCAGCAGCCAAAGGACAGGGGGCTTGATCAACTATGGCTACACCTTC. Its protein is CASSQRTGGLINYGYTF. The chain is built from TRBV3-1 and TRBJ1-2, with TRBD1 identical over 11 bases. The CDR3 is 17 residues long. Germline V lookup: CDR1 LGHDT, CDR2 YNNKEL (reference sequence). Germline trimming cut 2 bases from V and 2 bases from J; bases unmatched to any gene: 7.

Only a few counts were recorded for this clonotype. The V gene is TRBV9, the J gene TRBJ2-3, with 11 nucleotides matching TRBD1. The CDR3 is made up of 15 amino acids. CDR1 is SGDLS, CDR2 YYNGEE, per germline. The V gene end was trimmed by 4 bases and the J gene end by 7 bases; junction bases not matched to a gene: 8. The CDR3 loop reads CASSPRTGGEYTQYF. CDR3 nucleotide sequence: TGTGCCAGCAGCCCCCGGACAGGGGGCGAGTATACGCAGTATTTT.

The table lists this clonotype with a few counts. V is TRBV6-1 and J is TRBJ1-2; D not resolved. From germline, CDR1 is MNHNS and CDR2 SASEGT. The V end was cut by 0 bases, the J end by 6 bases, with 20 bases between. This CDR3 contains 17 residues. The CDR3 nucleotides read TGTGCCAGCAGTGAAGCCCCCAATTGGGGTTGGAGCGATGGCTACACCTTC. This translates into CASSEAPNWGWSDGYTF.

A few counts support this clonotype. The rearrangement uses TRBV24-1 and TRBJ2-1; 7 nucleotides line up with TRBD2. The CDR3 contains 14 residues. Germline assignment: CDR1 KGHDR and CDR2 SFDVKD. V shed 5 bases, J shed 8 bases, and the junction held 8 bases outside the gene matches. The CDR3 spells CATSVGLDSDEQFF. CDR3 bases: TGTGCCACCAGTGTAGGACTAGATTCGGATGAGCAGTTCTTC.

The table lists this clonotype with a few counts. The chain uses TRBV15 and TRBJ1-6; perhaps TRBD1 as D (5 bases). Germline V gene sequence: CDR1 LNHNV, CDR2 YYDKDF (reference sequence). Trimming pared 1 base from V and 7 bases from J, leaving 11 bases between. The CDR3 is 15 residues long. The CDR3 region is CATSRVRGNNSPLHF. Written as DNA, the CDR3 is TGTGCCACCAGCAGAGTACGGGGGAACAATTCACCCCTCCACTTT.

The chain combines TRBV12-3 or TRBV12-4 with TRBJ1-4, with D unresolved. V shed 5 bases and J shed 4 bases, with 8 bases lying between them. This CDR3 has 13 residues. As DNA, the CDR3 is TGTGCCAGCAGTCCCCGGGTTAATGAAAAACTGTTTTTT. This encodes CASSPRVNEKLFF.

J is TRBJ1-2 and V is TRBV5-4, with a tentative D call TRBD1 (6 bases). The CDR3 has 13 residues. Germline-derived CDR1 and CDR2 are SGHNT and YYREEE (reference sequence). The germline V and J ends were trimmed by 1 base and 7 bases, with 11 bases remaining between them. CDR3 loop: CASSLSGGPGYTF. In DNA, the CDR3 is TGTGCCAGCAGCTTGAGTGGGGGGCCTGGCTACACCTTC.

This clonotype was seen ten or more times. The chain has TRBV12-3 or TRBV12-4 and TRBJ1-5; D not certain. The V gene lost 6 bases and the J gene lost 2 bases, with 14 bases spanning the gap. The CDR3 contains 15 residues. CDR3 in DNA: TGTGCCAGCAGCCAGACGGCCATGGGCAATCAGCCCCAGCATTTT. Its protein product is CASSQTAMGNQPQHF.

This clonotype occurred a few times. CDR3 nucleotide sequence: TGTGCCAGCAGTCGTAGCGGGATAAGCCATGAGCAGTTCTTC. Its protein is CASSRSGISHEQFF. The chain has TRBV12-3 or TRBV12-4 and TRBJ2-1; 8 bases align to TRBD2. V lost 5 bases, J lost 8 bases, and 8 bases stayed unmatched. This CDR3 region has 14 residues.

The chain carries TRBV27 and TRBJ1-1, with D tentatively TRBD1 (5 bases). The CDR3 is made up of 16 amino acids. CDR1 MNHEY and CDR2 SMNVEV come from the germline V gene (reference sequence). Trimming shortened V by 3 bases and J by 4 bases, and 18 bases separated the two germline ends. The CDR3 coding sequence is TGTGCCAGCAGTTTCGGTGGAGTAGGGGTGGGCACTGAAGCTTTCTTT. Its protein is CASSFGGVGVGTEAFF.

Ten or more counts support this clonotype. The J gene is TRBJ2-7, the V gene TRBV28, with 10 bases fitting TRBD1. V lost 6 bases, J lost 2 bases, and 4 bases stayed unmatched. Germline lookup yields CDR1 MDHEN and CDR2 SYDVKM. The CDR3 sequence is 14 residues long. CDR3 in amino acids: CASRPGQGTYEQYF. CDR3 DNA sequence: TGTGCCAGCAGGCCGGGACAGGGGACCTACGAGCAGTACTTC.

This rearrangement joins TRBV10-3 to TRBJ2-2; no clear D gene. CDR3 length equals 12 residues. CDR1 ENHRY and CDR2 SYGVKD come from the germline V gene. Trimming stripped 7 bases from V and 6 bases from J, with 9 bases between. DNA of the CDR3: TGTGCCATCACCCGCAAACCCGGGGAGCTGTTTTTT. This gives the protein CAITRKPGELFF.